This T cell receptor (beta chain) was profiled in a study of sequential checkpoint blockade in melanoma. Overall study context: First-line arms were nivolumab then ipilimumab, or the reverse, randomized 1:1. TCRbeta immunosequencing was performed on DNA from roughly 91 pretreatment melanoma tumor samples.

Findings of the study overall: In arm A, pretreatment tumor clonality was associated with response.

The table came from immunoSEQ multiplex PCR; TCRdb's copy has only in-frame clones and leaves some out. The sample includes 40,000 or so clones, roughly 32% of them seen just once. The CDR3 runs to 14 residues. Germline CDR1 and CDR2: SGHRS and YFSETQ. After removal of 0 bases from V and 3 bases from J, the junction contained 2 bases not matched to a gene. Comments on this clone: Its target is unknown.

As to treatment: randomized to nivolumab then ipilimumab (arm A) or the reverse (arm B). The chain joins TRBV5-1 to TRBJ2-7; 8 bases match TRBD1. The source material was tumor tissue (inferred from file names), sampled from a patient given nivolumab and ipilimumab in sequence. This clonotype originated in a human donor with melanoma. DNA of the CDR3: TGCGCCAGCAGCTTGGTGACAGGGGACTACGAGCAGTACTTC. Translating it yields CASSLVTGDYEQYF.